The rows below give T cell receptor beta chains drawn from one sample of a study of B cell selection in AIRE deficiency. Assay: immunoSEQ multiplex PCR; the TCRdb copy retains only in-frame clones and omits some. The table lists about 21,000 clones, about 94% of them singletons. The specimen sequenced was Tregs sorted from PBMCs. Receptors were obtained from a human donor with AIRE deficiency. CDR3s include the opening cysteine and the closing phenylalanine or tryptophan. Fields, in order: J gene, CDR3 length, D gene, clone size, V gene, CDR3 protein, CDR3 DNA. A D gene is named only where the DNA matches it firmly. Size is stated for part of the rows, as once, few or many counts, or as a class when the clone is expanded.

J gene: TRBJ1-1; CDR3 length: 14; D gene: TRBD1; clone size: once; V gene: TRBV5-1; CDR3 protein: CASSWGQGNTEAFF; CDR3 DNA: TGCGCCAGCAGCTGGGGACAGGGGAACACTGAAGCTTTCTTT
J gene: TRBJ1-3; CDR3 length: 17; D gene: TRBD1; clone size: .; V gene: TRBV9; CDR3 protein: CASSARTGTISGNTIYF; CDR3 DNA: TGTGCCAGCAGCGCGCGGACAGGGACGATCTCTGGAAACACCATATATTTT
J gene: TRBJ1-2; CDR3 length: 15; D gene: TRBD1; clone size: .; V gene: TRBV19; CDR3 protein: CASSIGTGGSYGYTF; CDR3 DNA: TGTGCCAGTAGTATAGGCACAGGGGGCAGCTATGGCTACACCTTC
J gene: TRBJ2-5; CDR3 length: 15; D gene: .; clone size: .; V gene: TRBV5-1; CDR3 protein: CASSFRGLYQETQYF; CDR3 DNA: TGCGCCAGCAGCTTCCGGGGCCTGTACCAAGAGACCCAGTACTTC
J gene: TRBJ1-5; CDR3 length: 14; D gene: .; clone size: once; V gene: TRBV9; CDR3 protein: CASSATVSNQPQHF; CDR3 DNA: TGTGCCAGCAGCGCGACAGTTAGCAATCAGCCCCAGCATTTT
J gene: TRBJ2-2; CDR3 length: 15; D gene: TRBD2; clone size: .; V gene: TRBV9; CDR3 protein: CASSVDTSGRGELFF; CDR3 DNA: TGTGCCAGCAGCGTAGATACTAGCGGGCGCGGGGAGCTGTTTTTT
J gene: TRBJ2-3; CDR3 length: 16; D gene: TRBD2; clone size: .; V gene: TRBV7-6; CDR3 protein: CASSRRGGRSTDTQYF; CDR3 DNA: TGTGCCAGCAGCAGACGCGGGGGAAGAAGCACAGATACGCAGTATTTT
J gene: TRBJ2-7; CDR3 length: 15; D gene: TRBD2; clone size: .; V gene: TRBV5-6; CDR3 protein: CASSSRGSGSYEQYF; CDR3 DNA: TGTGCCAGCAGCTCGCGAGGGAGCGGGAGCTACGAGCAGTACTTC
J gene: TRBJ2-2; CDR3 length: 15; D gene: .; clone size: .; V gene: TRBV5-1; CDR3 protein: CASSLGQPNTGELFF; CDR3 DNA: TGCGCCAGCAGCTTGGGGCAGCCTAACACCGGGGAGCTGTTTTTT
J gene: TRBJ2-7; CDR3 length: 14; D gene: .; clone size: .; V gene: TRBV6-1; CDR3 protein: CVTTRGQPSYEQYF; CDR3 DNA: TGTGTTACCACCCGGGGCCAGCCATCTTACGAGCAGTACTTC
J gene: TRBJ2-7; CDR3 length: 16; D gene: TRBD2; clone size: .; V gene: TRBV28; CDR3 protein: CASSQYGTSGSYEQYF; CDR3 DNA: TGTGCCAGCAGTCAATACGGGACTAGCGGATCCTACGAGCAGTACTTC
J gene: TRBJ1-5; CDR3 length: 16; D gene: TRBD1; clone size: once; V gene: TRBV5-6; CDR3 protein: CASSFFFHRGGQPQHF; CDR3 DNA: TGTGCCAGCAGCTTCTTCTTTCACAGGGGAGGACAGCCCCAGCATTTT
J gene: TRBJ1-1; CDR3 length: 15; D gene: .; clone size: .; V gene: TRBV30; CDR3 protein: CAWKGHLGKRTEAFF; CDR3 DNA: TGTGCCTGGAAAGGACACCTAGGAAAAAGGACTGAAGCTTTCTTT
J gene: TRBJ1-3; CDR3 length: 12; D gene: .; clone size: once; V gene: TRBV25-1; CDR3 protein: CASSGQGNTIYF; CDR3 DNA: TGTGCCAGCAGCGGACAGGGAAACACCATATATTTT
J gene: TRBJ1-3; CDR3 length: 16; D gene: .; clone size: .; V gene: TRBV6-5; CDR3 protein: CASSYGMWASGNTIYF; CDR3 DNA: TGTGCCAGCAGTTACGGGATGTGGGCCTCTGGAAACACCATATATTTT
J gene: TRBJ1-1; CDR3 length: 14; D gene: .; clone size: .; V gene: TRBV9; CDR3 protein: CASSVDFVNTEAFF; CDR3 DNA: TGTGCCAGCAGCGTAGATTTTGTTAACACTGAAGCTTTCTTT
J gene: TRBJ2-7; CDR3 length: 17; D gene: TRBD2; clone size: .; V gene: TRBV5-4; CDR3 protein: CASSTRLAGAAHYEQYF; CDR3 DNA: TGTGCCAGCAGCACTCGACTAGCGGGAGCGGCTCACTACGAGCAGTACTTC
J gene: TRBJ2-3; CDR3 length: 19; D gene: TRBD2; clone size: .; V gene: TRBV5-4; CDR3 protein: CASSLGLAGWGSSTDTQYF; CDR3 DNA: TGTGCCAGCAGCTTGGGTCTAGCGGGGTGGGGGTCTAGCACAGATACGCAGTATTTT
J gene: TRBJ2-1; CDR3 length: 10; D gene: .; clone size: .; V gene: TRBV19; CDR3 protein: CASIYNEQFF; CDR3 DNA: TGTGCCAGTATTTACAATGAGCAGTTCTTC
J gene: TRBJ1-2; CDR3 length: 15; D gene: TRBD1; clone size: .; V gene: TRBV5-4; CDR3 protein: CASSWGQALRDGYTF; CDR3 DNA: TGTGCCAGCAGCTGGGGACAGGCACTTAGGGATGGCTACACCTTC
J gene: TRBJ2-1; CDR3 length: 15; D gene: .; clone size: .; V gene: TRBV12-5; CDR3 protein: CASRTSGTGGSEQFF; CDR3 DNA: TGTGCTAGTCGGACTAGCGGGACAGGGGGGTCCGAGCAGTTCTTC
J gene: TRBJ2-1; CDR3 length: 15; D gene: TRBD2; clone size: .; V gene: TRBV19; CDR3 protein: CASSKLAGGYNEQFF; CDR3 DNA: TGTGCCAGTAGTAAGCTAGCGGGGGGCTACAATGAGCAGTTCTTC
J gene: TRBJ2-3; CDR3 length: 17; D gene: TRBD2; clone size: .; V gene: TRBV30; CDR3 protein: CAWAFGLAGGFTDTQYF; CDR3 DNA: TGTGCCTGGGCGTTTGGACTAGCGGGAGGGTTCACAGATACGCAGTATTTT
J gene: TRBJ1-5; CDR3 length: 16; D gene: .; clone size: .; V gene: TRBV21-1; CDR3 protein: CASSASDRLNNQPQHF; CDR3 DNA: TGTGCCAGCAGCGCCTCAGACAGGCTCAACAATCAGCCCCAGCATTTT
J gene: TRBJ2-1; CDR3 length: 13; D gene: .; clone size: once; V gene: TRBV7-9; CDR3 protein: CASASSSYNEQFF; CDR3 DNA: TGTGCCAGCGCTTCGAGCTCCTACAATGAGCAGTTCTTC
J gene: TRBJ2-7; CDR3 length: 13; D gene: .; clone size: .; V gene: TRBV14; CDR3 protein: CASSRVRGYEQYF; CDR3 DNA: TGTGCCAGCAGCCGTGTTCGGGGATACGAGCAGTACTTC
J gene: TRBJ2-1; CDR3 length: 16; D gene: TRBD2; clone size: .; V gene: TRBV10-1; CDR3 protein: CASTEGVTSGQSRQFF; CDR3 DNA: TGCGCCAGCACAGAGGGGGTGACTAGCGGGCAGAGCCGGCAGTTCTTC
J gene: TRBJ2-7; CDR3 length: 15; D gene: .; clone size: once; V gene: TRBV5-1; CDR3 protein: CASSPLLGVAYEQYF; CDR3 DNA: TGCGCCAGCAGCCCACTCCTTGGGGTAGCCTACGAGCAGTACTTC
J gene: TRBJ1-1; CDR3 length: 13; D gene: .; clone size: once; V gene: TRBV5-6; CDR3 protein: CARWTAVNTEAFF; CDR3 DNA: TGTGCCAGATGGACAGCCGTGAACACTGAAGCTTTCTTT
J gene: TRBJ2-1; CDR3 length: 15; D gene: .; clone size: .; V gene: TRBV27; CDR3 protein: CASSLWRDSYNEQFF; CDR3 DNA: TGTGCCAGCAGTTTGTGGCGGGACTCCTACAATGAGCAGTTCTTC
J gene: TRBJ1-5; CDR3 length: 13; D gene: .; clone size: .; V gene: TRBV28; CDR3 protein: CASTPYINQPQHF; CDR3 DNA: TGTGCCAGCACCCCGTATATAAATCAGCCCCAGCATTTT
J gene: TRBJ2-5; CDR3 length: 11; D gene: .; clone size: .; V gene: TRBV25-1; CDR3 protein: CASSIRETQYF; CDR3 DNA: TGTGCCAGCTCAATCAGGGAGACCCAGTACTTC
J gene: TRBJ1-5; CDR3 length: 14; D gene: .; clone size: .; V gene: TRBV19; CDR3 protein: CASSPRRENQPQHF; CDR3 DNA: TGTGCCAGTAGCCCGCGACGGGAAAATCAGCCCCAGCATTTT
J gene: TRBJ2-1; CDR3 length: 11; D gene: .; clone size: .; V gene: TRBV20-1; CDR3 protein: CSARLWGEQFF; CDR3 DNA: TGCAGTGCTAGACTTTGGGGTGAGCAGTTCTTC
J gene: TRBJ1-4; CDR3 length: 13; D gene: .; clone size: .; V gene: TRBV4-2; CDR3 protein: CASSPAPGEKLFF; CDR3 DNA: TGTGCCAGCAGCCCCGCTCCTGGTGAAAAACTGTTTTTT
J gene: TRBJ2-7; CDR3 length: 12; D gene: .; clone size: .; V gene: TRBV18; CDR3 protein: CASSPDRQYQYF; CDR3 DNA: TGTGCCAGCTCACCCGATCGACAGTACCAGTACTTC
J gene: TRBJ2-7; CDR3 length: 17; D gene: TRBD2; clone size: .; V gene: TRBV4-1; CDR3 protein: CASSQDALEGGYYEQYF; CDR3 DNA: TGCGCCAGCAGCCAAGATGCCCTTGAGGGAGGGTACTACGAGCAGTACTTC
J gene: TRBJ2-7; CDR3 length: 14; D gene: .; clone size: .; V gene: TRBV6-5; CDR3 protein: CASSPPRGSYEQYF; CDR3 DNA: TGTGCCAGCAGCCCCCCACGGGGTTCCTACGAGCAGTACTTC
J gene: TRBJ2-7; CDR3 length: 13; D gene: .; clone size: .; V gene: TRBV2; CDR3 protein: CASEVGASWEQYF; CDR3 DNA: TGTGCCAGCGAGGTTGGAGCCAGCTGGGAGCAGTACTTC
J gene: TRBJ2-7; CDR3 length: 15; D gene: .; clone size: .; V gene: TRBV7-8; CDR3 protein: CASSLAVGGSYEQYF; CDR3 DNA: TGTGCCAGCAGCTTAGCAGTAGGGGGATCCTACGAGCAGTACTTC
J gene: TRBJ2-7; CDR3 length: 16; D gene: TRBD2; clone size: .; V gene: TRBV7-7; CDR3 protein: CASSPPWGTSKHEQYF; CDR3 DNA: TGTGCTAGCAGCCCACCATGGGGGACTAGTAAACACGAGCAGTACTTC
J gene: TRBJ2-7; CDR3 length: 15; D gene: TRBD2; clone size: .; V gene: TRBV4-1; CDR3 protein: CASSQEVAGVGEQYF; CDR3 DNA: TGCGCCAGCAGCCAAGAAGTAGCGGGAGTGGGGGAGCAGTACTTC
J gene: TRBJ2-7; CDR3 length: 15; D gene: TRBD2; clone size: .; V gene: TRBV7-9; CDR3 protein: CASSSLAGVSYEQYF; CDR3 DNA: TGTGCCAGCAGCTCTCTAGCGGGAGTTTCCTACGAGCAGTACTTC
J gene: TRBJ1-1; CDR3 length: 14; D gene: .; clone size: .; V gene: TRBV28; CDR3 protein: CASSFLLKNTEAFF; CDR3 DNA: TGTGCCAGCAGTTTCCTTTTAAAGAACACTGAAGCTTTCTTT
J gene: TRBJ2-7; CDR3 length: 15; D gene: .; clone size: once; V gene: TRBV11-3; CDR3 protein: CASSLPGYSAYEQYF; CDR3 DNA: TGTGCCAGCAGCTTGCCGGGATATTCCGCCTACGAGCAGTACTTC
J gene: TRBJ1-1; CDR3 length: 13; D gene: .; clone size: .; V gene: TRBV7-8; CDR3 protein: CASSPLPGPEAFF; CDR3 DNA: TGTGCCAGCAGCCCGTTACCGGGACCTGAAGCTTTCTTT
J gene: TRBJ2-5; CDR3 length: 15; D gene: TRBD1; clone size: .; V gene: TRBV7-3; CDR3 protein: CASSLMGQGGETQYF; CDR3 DNA: TGTGCCAGCAGCTTAATGGGACAGGGCGGAGAGACCCAGTACTTC
J gene: TRBJ1-5; CDR3 length: 15; D gene: .; clone size: .; V gene: TRBV18; CDR3 protein: CASSPGREINQPQHF; CDR3 DNA: TGTGCCAGCTCACCGGGCAGGGAGATAAATCAGCCCCAGCATTTT
J gene: TRBJ2-3; CDR3 length: 17; D gene: .; clone size: .; V gene: TRBV19; CDR3 protein: CASSIRVSGVSTDTQYF; CDR3 DNA: TGTGCCAGTAGTATAAGGGTTTCGGGAGTGAGCACAGATACGCAGTATTTT
J gene: TRBJ1-1; CDR3 length: 16; D gene: .; clone size: .; V gene: TRBV5-4; CDR3 protein: CASSLGSFPANTEAFF; CDR3 DNA: TGTGCCAGCAGCCTAGGATCCTTCCCCGCGAACACTGAAGCTTTCTTT
J gene: TRBJ2-2; CDR3 length: 13; D gene: .; clone size: .; V gene: TRBV19; CDR3 protein: CASSIGGSGELFF; CDR3 DNA: TGTGCCAGTAGTATTGGAGGGTCCGGGGAGCTGTTTTTT